The 31 T cell receptor beta chains reported below all come from one sample, sequenced in a study of blood T cell repertoires in COVID-19. TCRdb keeps only in-frame clones here, not all; method: immunoSEQ multiplex PCR. Among 150,000 or so clones listed, over 80% were seen once. Sequenced: PBMCs or T cells enriched from blood (not recorded which). These receptors all come from a man aged 65-85 years who had been exposed to COVID-19.

CDR3 region: CASELVGAGGELFF. The CDR3 bases are TGTGCCAGCGAGCTTGTTGGAGCTGGCGGGGAGCTGTTTTTT. The V gene is TRBV28, the J gene TRBJ2-2; D ambiguous. The germline gives CDR1 MDHEN, CDR2 SYDVKM. V was clipped by 8 bases and J by 7 bases, with 17 bases between them. This CDR3 region has 14 residues.

The rearrangement uses TRBV7-6 and TRBJ2-1; 9 bases are a match to TRBD2. The junction had 7 bases not matched to a gene; V was cut back by 2 bases and J by 5 bases. Germline V gene data show CDR1 as SGHVS and CDR2 as FNYEAQ. The CDR3 is made up of 16 amino acids. CDR3 DNA sequence: TGTGCCAGCAGCTTATTGAGCGGGGGGCGCGACAATGAGCAGTTCTTC. Amino acid sequence: CASSLLSGGRDNEQFF.

This chain joins TRBV18 and TRBJ2-5, with 7 bases aligning to TRBD1. Trimming removed 0 bases from V and 5 bases from J; junction bases left unmatched: 3. CDR3 length: 14 residues. CDR1 KGHSH and CDR2 LQKENI come from the germline V gene. The CDR3 DNA follows: TGTGCCAGCTCACCACCAGGGGGCGCGGAGACCCAGTACTTC. Translating it yields CASSPPGGAETQYF.

The chain uses TRBV6-2 or TRBV6-3 and TRBJ1-4; TRBD1 matches at 8 bases. Germline CDR1 and CDR2: MNHEY and SVGEGT. The V and J ends lost 2 bases and 0 bases, in that order; junction bases with no gene match: 5. The CDR3 spans 17 residues. CDR3 nucleotides: TGTGCCAGCAGTTACCGGGACAGGAAGGCAACTAATGAAAAACTGTTTTTT. Translation gives CASSYRDRKATNEKLFF.

The CDR3 reads CACSFSRGTGYTF. As DNA, the CDR3 is TGTGCCTGTTCTTTTTCCCGGGGGACCGGCTACACCTTC. This chain connects TRBV30 to TRBJ1-2, with TRBD1 as a possible D gene (5 bases). The V and J ends lost 6 bases and 8 bases respectively, with 19 bases between them. The CDR3 runs to 13 residues. Germline CDR1 reads GTSNPN; CDR2 reads SVGIG (reference sequence).

The chain employs TRBV5-4 and TRBJ2-1, with a possible D match to TRBD2 (6 bases). From germline, CDR1 is SGHNT and CDR2 YYREEE (reference sequence). CDR3 length equals 15 residues. V dropped 4 bases and J dropped 2 bases, with 13 bases sitting between them. As DNA, the CDR3 is TGTGCCAGCAGCCCAAGACTAGAGGCCTACAATGAGCAGTTCTTC. It is translated as CASSPRLEAYNEQFF.

The chain carries TRBV18 and TRBJ2-3; D is unclear. The germline V gene encodes CDR1 KGHSH and CDR2 LQKENI. There are 11 residues in the CDR3. With 8 bases removed from V and 4 bases from J, the gap between germline ends came to 7 bases. The CDR3 bases are TGTGCCAGCCGGTTTTCAGATACGCAGTATTTT. Residues: CASRFSDTQYF.

This rearrangement joins TRBV5-6 to TRBJ1-1; D is ambiguous. V shed 0 bases and J shed 6 bases, with 6 bases lying between them. The CDR3 runs 12 residues. Germline V gene data show CDR1 as SGHDT and CDR2 as YYEEEE. CDR3 nucleotides: TGTGCCAGCAGCTTGGGTTCGGCTGAAGCTTTCTTT. It encodes CASSLGSAEAFF.

V is TRBV5-1 and J is TRBJ1-1, with 7 nucleotides matching TRBD1. J gave up 0 bases and V 2 bases, and 1 base lay outside the gene matches. This CDR3 has 14 amino acids. The germline gives CDR1 SGHRS, CDR2 YFSETQ. CDR3 sequence reads: CASSLGTVNTEAFF. In DNA form, the CDR3 reads TGCGCCAGCAGCTTAGGGACAGTGAACACTGAAGCTTTCTTT.

The V call is TRBV7-2, the J call TRBJ2-6; maybe TRBD2 (7 bases). In germline, CDR1 is SGHTA, CDR2 FQGNSA. The ends were cut back, 5 bases at V and 2 bases at J, with 10 bases in the middle. The CDR3 has 15 residues. The chain's CDR3 is CASSPGGPGANVLTF. CDR3 nucleotides: TGTGCCAGCAGCCCGGGGGGCCCTGGGGCCAACGTCCTGACTTTC.

This clone was seen a single time. The chain joins TRBV29-1 to TRBJ2-3, with 10 positions matching TRBD2. The CDR3 contains 16 residues. V shed 5 bases, J shed 4 bases, and the junction held 12 bases outside the gene matches. CDR1 is SQVTM and CDR2 is ANQGSEA in the germline V gene. The CDR3 DNA follows: TGCAGCGTTAAAAGATTGAGCGGGGGGGGAGCAGATACGCAGTATTTT. This gives the protein CSVKRLSGGGADTQYF.

The rearrangement links TRBV4-1 to TRBJ1-1, with no clear D. In germline, CDR1 is MGHRA, CDR2 YSYEKL. V was pared by 4 bases and J by 2 bases, with 17 bases between. The CDR3 consists of 16 residues. The CDR3 nucleotides are TGCGCCAGCAGCCCTCTACCTCGGGAATTAAACACTGAAGCTTTCTTT. Its protein is CASSPLPRELNTEAFF.

The chain joins TRBV2 to TRBJ2-4; possibly TRBD2 for D (5 bases). CDR1 and CDR2 from the germline V gene are SNHLY and FYNNEI. The CDR3 contains 17 residues. The germline V and J ends were trimmed by 0 bases and 0 bases, with 12 bases remaining between them. The CDR3 region has the DNA TGTGCCAGCAGTGAAGCGGAGGCACCAGTAGCCAAAAACATTCAGTACTTC. As protein: CASSEAEAPVAKNIQYF.

J is TRBJ2-1 and V is TRBV28; no firm D call. The CDR3 loop spans 12 amino acids. Trimming left V 6 bases short and J 5 bases short, with 8 bases between. Germline CDR1 is MDHEN and CDR2 is SYDVKM. This CDR3 reads CASSLKNNEQFF. CDR3 nucleotides: TGTGCCAGCAGCCTAAAGAACAATGAGCAGTTCTTC. The full variable domain, rest sourced from reference TRBV28 and TRBJ2-1, is DVKVTQSSRYLVKRTGEKVFLECVQDMDHENMFWYRQDPGLGLRLIYFSYDVKMKEKGDIPEGYSVSREKKERFSLILESASTNQTSMYLCASSLKNNEQFFGPGTRLTVL.

The chain combines TRBV7-3 with TRBJ2-3, with TRBD2 matching over 9 bases. The V gene end was trimmed by 2 bases and the J gene end by 4 bases; junction bases not matched to a gene: 4. Per germline, CDR1 SGHTA and CDR2 FQGTGA. This CDR3 is 15 amino acids long. In DNA, the CDR3 is TGTGCCAGCAGCTTACTCACTAGCGGGTCAGATACGCAGTATTTT. Translating gives CASSLLTSGSDTQYF.

The chain couples TRBV3-1 (or the pseudogene TRBV3-2) to TRBJ1-2; 9 bases are shared with TRBD1. V shed 1 base, J shed 2 bases, and the junction held 2 bases outside the gene matches. Per the germline V gene, CDR1 is LGHDT and CDR2 is YNNKEL (reference sequence). CDR3 length: 15 amino acids. The CDR3 DNA reads as TGTGCCAGCAGCCAAGGGACAGGGGCGAACTATGGCTACACCTTC. Residues: CASSQGTGANYGYTF.

The genes are TRBV19 and TRBJ2-3; tentatively, D is TRBD2 (5 bases). The germline gives CDR1 LNHDA, CDR2 SQIVND (reference sequence). The CDR3 extends over 13 amino acids. The V gene lost 7 bases and the J gene lost 2 bases, with 10 bases spanning the gap. CDR3 DNA sequence: TGTGCCAGTAAGCCCGGGAACACAGATACGCAGTATTTT. Translating gives CASKPGNTDTQYF.

The rearrangement joins TRBV28 to TRBJ2-7, with 10 bases that match TRBD1. V shed 6 bases, J shed 9 bases, and the junction held 11 bases outside the gene matches. Looked up from germline, CDR1 is MDHEN and CDR2 is SYDVKM. This CDR3 is 14 amino acids long. Here the CDR3 DNA reads TGTGCCAGCAGCGGAGACAGGGGGCTAGTTGGGCAGTACTTC. As protein: CASSGDRGLVGQYF.

The chain is built from TRBV11-2 and TRBJ2-3; D is ambiguous. This CDR3 has 14 residues. The V end was cut by 4 bases, the J end by 2 bases, with 10 bases between. The germline V gene encodes CDR1 SGHAT and CDR2 FQNNGV. CDR3 sequence: CASSSPGNTDTQYF. The CDR3 region has the DNA TGTGCCAGCAGCTCTCCCGGTAACACAGATACGCAGTATTTT.

The chain couples TRBV5-4 to TRBJ1-5, with D tentatively TRBD1 (6 bases). The CDR3 has 15 residues. The germline V gene has CDR1 SGHNT and CDR2 YYREEE (reference sequence). V lost 4 bases and J 5 bases, leaving 16 bases between the germline ends. CDR3 nucleotide sequence: TGTGCCAGCAGCCTGGGAAGGGGGATGGATCAGCCCCAGCATTTT. Residues: CASSLGRGMDQPQHF.

This sequence joins TRBV6-5 and TRBJ1-6; D remains unclear. The V end lost 6 bases, the J end lost 7 bases, and 13 bases lay between the germline ends. Germline CDR1 MNHEY, CDR2 SVGAGI. The CDR3 runs 14 residues. CDR3 sequence (DNA): TGTGCCAGCAGCCAGTCGAAATGGAATTCACCCCTCCACTTT. Protein: CASSQSKWNSPLHF.

The chain employs TRBV13 and TRBJ2-1, with a weak D call TRBD2 (5 bases). V was pared by 4 bases and J by 6 bases, with 16 bases between. This CDR3 spans 15 amino acids. CDR1 PRHDT and CDR2 FYEKMQ come from the germline V gene (reference sequence). Here the CDR3 reads CASSSALGKINEQFF. DNA for the CDR3: TGTGCCAGCAGCTCTGCCCTCGGGAAAATCAATGAGCAGTTCTTC.

This rearrangement joins TRBV10-3 to TRBJ1-5, with no clear D. Germline CDR1 and CDR2: ENHRY and SYGVKD. V was shortened by 2 bases and J by 1 base, with 9 bases between the two germline ends. The CDR3 consists of 15 residues. CDR3 sequence reads: CAISERLASNQPQHF. Here the CDR3 DNA reads TGTGCCATCAGTGAGAGGTTAGCCAGCAATCAGCCCCAGCATTTT.

As DNA, the CDR3 is TGTGCCAGCAGCTTAGCCTACAGGGATGAGCAGTTCTTC. This translates into CASSLAYRDEQFF. The genes are TRBV7-2 and TRBJ2-1; TRBD1 is a possible D gene (6 bases). The CDR3 has 13 amino acids. The germline CDR1 and CDR2 sequences are SGHTA and FQGNSA. V dropped 0 bases and J dropped 8 bases, with 8 bases sitting between them.

In its sample, this clone was seen a few times. V is TRBV5-1 and J is TRBJ2-2, with 8 bases lining up with TRBD2. The CDR3 covers 17 residues. The V and J ends lost 5 bases and 6 bases, in that order; junction bases with no gene match: 15. Per germline, CDR1 SGHRS and CDR2 YFSETQ. Here the CDR3 DNA reads TGCGCCAGCAGGCTCGACGGGGGGACTAGATCCGCCGGGGAGCTGTTTTTT. Amino acid sequence: CASRLDGGTRSAGELFF.

The chain recombines TRBV28 with TRBJ2-1; 9 bases match TRBD2. With 4 bases clipped from V and 6 bases from J, the junction kept 10 bases outside the gene matches. Germline V lookup: CDR1 MDHEN, CDR2 SYDVKM. There are 16 residues in the CDR3. CDR3 sequence: CASSSLLDSGSNEQFF. CDR3 nucleotide sequence: TGTGCCAGCAGTTCTCTCCTCGATAGCGGGAGCAATGAGCAGTTCTTC.

The chain is built from TRBV5-1 and TRBJ2-4, with D perhaps matching TRBD1 (6 bases). V shed 3 bases and J shed 7 bases, with 14 bases lying between them. Germline lookup yields CDR1 SGHRS and CDR2 YFSETQ. There are 14 residues in the CDR3. DNA for the CDR3: TGCGCCAGCAGCTCCGGGACACCTGTTAACATTCAGTACTTC. Translation gives CASSSGTPVNIQYF.

The chain has TRBV6-5 and TRBJ2-7; D remains unclear. Germline-derived CDR1 and CDR2 are MNHEY and SVGAGI. V lost 6 bases, J lost 2 bases, and 14 bases lay in between. The CDR3 extends over 14 amino acids. CDR3 in amino acids: CASSSRLLPYEQYF. The CDR3 coding sequence is TGTGCCAGCAGCTCCCGACTGCTACCCTACGAGCAGTACTTC.

This rearrangement joins TRBV19 to TRBJ1-5; D is ambiguous. Trimming shortened V by 6 bases and J by 0 bases, and 12 bases separated the two germline ends. Per the germline V gene, CDR1 is LNHDA and CDR2 is SQIVND (reference sequence). This CDR3 is 15 amino acids long. As DNA, the CDR3 is TGTGCCAGTAGCGACACACCGTATAGCAATCAGCCCCAGCATTTT. This encodes CASSDTPYSNQPQHF. Variable domain in full (rest from reference TRBV19 and TRBJ1-5): DGGITQSPKYLFRKEGQNVTLSCEQNLNHDAMYWYRQDPGQGLRLIYYSQIVNDFQKGDIAEGYSVSREKKESFPLTVTSAQKNPTAFYLCASSDTPYSNQPQHFGDGTRLSIL.

This clone was seen a handful of times. The gene calls are TRBV2 and TRBJ2-7, with D possibly matching TRBD1 (5 bases). Germline V gives CDR1 SNHLY, CDR2 FYNNEI. The CDR3 length is 14 residues. V lost 9 bases, J lost 1 base, and 16 bases lay in between. The CDR3 sequence is CASPRGLTSYEQYF. The CDR3 DNA sequence: TGTGCCAGTCCTAGGGGCTTAACTTCCTACGAGCAGTACTTC.

The V and J genes are TRBV7-2 and TRBJ2-7; 9 bases agree with TRBD2. Germline CDR1 is SGHTA and CDR2 is FQGNSA. This CDR3 contains 15 residues. V dropped 0 bases and J dropped 5; count of bases not matched to a gene: 5. In nucleotides, the CDR3 is TGTGCCAGCAGCTTAGCTAGCGGGAGTATCGACGAGCAGTACTTC. This codes for CASSLASGSIDEQYF.